This T cell receptor (beta chain) was sequenced for a study of blood T cell repertoires in COVID-19. Only in-frame clones appear in the TCRdb table, and some are missing; sequencing was by immunoSEQ multiplex PCR. Counted here are approximately 53,000 clones, approximately 83% occurring once; the ten biggest clones make up over 15%. The sample holds a few counts of this clone. The V and J ends lost 7 bases and 4 bases respectively, with 14 bases between them. This CDR3 region has 14 residues. Germline CDR1 is MNHNY and CDR2 is SVGAGI (reference sequence). The receptor's source is a man aged 35 to 55 with acute or convalescent COVID-19. The rearrangement links TRBV6-6 to TRBJ1-5, with D possibly TRBD1 on 5 matching bases. The sample taken for sequencing was peripheral blood. The CDR3, as DNA: TGTGCCAGCAACACTGCACAGGTAAATCAGCCCCAGCATTTT. Translated, it gives CASNTAQVNQPQHF.